This entry lists 27 T cell receptor beta chains sequenced from one sample in a study of glioma-infiltrating T cells after dendritic cell vaccination. Stated time point: after dendritic cell vaccination, including at tumor progression/relapse. Autologous tumor lysate was loaded overnight onto monocyte-derived dendritic cells grown seven days with IL-4 and GM-CSF. Clones were read by immunoSEQ multiplex PCR, and TCRdb kept only the in-frame ones, dropping some. The sample has around 150 clones, roughly 90% seen once. Specimen: tumor tissue, collected after dendritic cell vaccination. The receptor source for this set is a human donor with glioblastoma.

The CDR3, as DNA: TGTGCCAGCAGCCCACCTAGCGGGGGGGCATCAGATACGCAGTATTTT. Amino acids: CASSPPSGGASDTQYF. This chain connects TRBV4-2 to TRBJ2-3; 12 bases are a match to TRBD2. From germline, CDR1 is LGHNA and CDR2 YNFKEQ. The CDR3 extends over 16 amino acids. After removal of 4 bases from V and 4 bases from J, the junction contained 6 bases not matched to a gene.

The CDR3 DNA reads TGTGCCAGCAGCGTAGGGACTAGATTGGGGGTTCGGGATGAGCAGTTCTTC. Translated: CASSVGTRLGVRDEQFF. The chain employs TRBV9 and TRBJ2-1, with 7 positions matching TRBD2. V shed 0 bases and J 8 bases; nucleotides not matched to a gene: 14. CDR3 size: 17 residues. The germline CDR1 and CDR2 sequences are SGDLS and YYNGEE.

The rearrangement joins TRBV5-4 to TRBJ2-5; no definite D call. Germline loops: CDR1 SGHNT, CDR2 YYREEE (reference sequence). The CDR3 spans 15 residues. Trimming took off 0 bases at V and 2 bases at J, with 11 bases between the two ends. CDR3 DNA: TGTGCCAGCAGCTTGGCCGGCAGGCAGCAAGAGACCCAGTACTTC. Translation gives CASSLAGRQQETQYF.

This clone was observed a handful of times. J is TRBJ1-4 and V is TRBV19; TRBD1 matches at 12 bases. CDR1 and CDR2 (germline): LNHDA, SQIVND (reference sequence). The V gene end was trimmed by 4 bases and the J gene end by 7 bases; junction bases not matched to a gene: 10. This CDR3 spans 17 amino acids. CDR3 protein: CASSTRDRGRGGEKLFF. The CDR3 nucleotides read TGTGCCAGTAGTACCCGGGACAGGGGGCGCGGGGGTGAAAAACTGTTTTTT.

V gene TRBV9 combines with J gene TRBJ2-2; TRBD2 might be the D (5 bases). Germline V gene lookup returns CDR1 SGDLS and CDR2 YYNGEE. Trimming shortened V by 4 bases and J by 7 bases, and 20 bases separated the two germline ends. The CDR3 sequence is 16 residues long. CDR3 nucleotides: TGTGCCAGCAGCTACACCATCGGAGGATTGGACGGGGAGCTGTTTTTT. This encodes CASSYTIGGLDGELFF.

The rearrangement joins TRBV5-6 to TRBJ2-3, with 9 nucleotides matching TRBD1. V trimming: 2 bases; J trimming: 1 base; junction bases outside the gene matches: 5. This CDR3 is 16 amino acids long. The V gene's germline CDR1 is SGHDT and CDR2 YYEEEE. Written as DNA, the CDR3 is TGTGCCAGCAGCTTAGGGACAGGGATTCGCACAGATACGCAGTATTTT. The encoded protein is CASSLGTGIRTDTQYF.

The CDR3 nucleotides read TGTGCCACCAGCAGAGATTTGGGGGGGAAGTACAATGAGCAGTTCTTC. Protein: CATSRDLGGKYNEQFF. This chain links TRBV15 with TRBJ2-1, with 7 positions matching TRBD2. After removal of 0 bases from V and 4 bases from J, the junction contained 6 bases not matched to a gene. CDR3 length: 16 residues. The germline gives CDR1 LNHNV, CDR2 YYDKDF (reference sequence).

The V call is TRBV5-6, the J call TRBJ2-7, with a tentative D call TRBD1 (6 bases). This CDR3 is 12 amino acids long. Trimming removed 4 bases at V and 1 base at J, with 6 bases between. Germline CDR1 SGHDT, CDR2 YYEEEE. CDR3 in amino acids: CASSTGSYEQYF. For the CDR3, the DNA is TGTGCCAGCAGCACAGGGTCCTACGAGCAGTACTTC.

The chain uses TRBV4-2 and TRBJ2-7; 7 bases are a match to TRBD1. This CDR3 region has 16 residues. With 0 bases clipped from V and 2 bases from J, the junction kept 7 bases outside the gene matches. CDR1 and CDR2 from the germline V gene are LGHNA and YNFKEQ. The CDR3 DNA reads TGTGCCAGCAGCCAAGATCCACAGGGGAATGCCTACGAGCAGTACTTC. Its translation: CASSQDPQGNAYEQYF.

The rearrangement links TRBV5-4 to TRBJ2-5; a possible D gene is TRBD1 (6 bases). CDR1 and CDR2 from the germline V gene are SGHNT and YYREEE (reference sequence). This CDR3 region has 13 residues. V lost 4 bases, J lost 5 bases, and 12 bases lay in between. The CDR3, as DNA: TGTGCCAGCAGCCCGGACAGATGGGAGACCCAGTACTTC. Its translation: CASSPDRWETQYF.

V gene TRBV5-1 combines with J gene TRBJ1-5; the D is unclear. The CDR3 loop spans 13 amino acids. From germline, CDR1 is SGHRS and CDR2 YFSETQ. V was clipped by 0 bases and J by 6 bases, with 7 bases between them. CDR3 coding DNA: TGCGCCAGCAGCTTGGATCTCGGTCAGCCCCAGCATTTT. It codes for CASSLDLGQPQHF.

Only one count was recorded for this clone. CDR3 bases: TGTGCCAGCAGCTTGGCCTCGCACCTGAAGAGTGAAAAACTGTTTTTT. This codes for CASSLASHLKSEKLFF. The chain uses TRBV5-6 and TRBJ1-4; D unclear. The CDR3 is 16 amino acids. V lost 0 bases to trimming and J lost 7 bases, with 16 bases between them. Germline V gene data show CDR1 as SGHDT and CDR2 as YYEEEE. The whole variable domain, filled in from reference TRBV5-6 and TRBJ1-4, reads DAGVTQSPTHLIKTRGQQVTLRCSPKSGHDTVSWYQQALGQGPQFIFQYYEEEERQRGNFPDRFSGHQFPNYSSELNVNALLLGDSALYLCASSLASHLKSEKLFFGSGTQLSVL.

This chain connects TRBV19 to TRBJ1-4; 7 bases align to TRBD1. The V and J ends lost 3 bases and 7 bases, in that order; junction bases with no gene match: 8. Looked up from germline, CDR1 is LNHDA and CDR2 is SQIVND (reference sequence). The CDR3 is 15 amino acids. The CDR3 loop reads CASSIPTGRREKLFF. The CDR3 bases are TGTGCCAGTAGTATCCCGACAGGGAGGCGTGAAAAACTGTTTTTT.

This sequence joins TRBV6-5 and TRBJ2-5; 9 bases agree with TRBD1. V lost 5 bases and J lost 1; bases outside the gene matches: 2. CDR1 is MNHEY and CDR2 is SVGAGI in the germline V gene. The CDR3 runs 14 residues. DNA for the CDR3: TGTGCCAGCAGTCACAGGGGGCCCCAAGAGACCCAGTACTTC. The encoded protein is CASSHRGPQETQYF.

The chain employs TRBV7-9 and TRBJ1-2, with D maybe TRBD1 (6 bases). Germline loops: CDR1 SEHNR, CDR2 FQNEAQ (reference sequence). Trimming removed 6 bases at V and 2 bases at J, with 13 bases between. CDR3 length equals 14 residues. The CDR3 bases are TGTGCCAGCAGGGCCGAGGGGGAGAACTATGGCTACACCTTC. It codes for CASRAEGENYGYTF.

This clone was detected only once. V is TRBV9 and J is TRBJ2-1, with a possible D match to TRBD2 (6 bases). The germline V and J ends were trimmed by 1 base and 5 bases, with 13 bases remaining between them. CDR1 is SGDLS, CDR2 YYNGEE, per germline. The CDR3 is 15 residues long. CDR3 protein: CASSVPPGEDNEQFF. The CDR3 DNA follows: TGTGCCAGCAGCGTACCTCCCGGGGAGGACAATGAGCAGTTCTTC.

The chain recombines TRBV27 with TRBJ1-2; 9 bases line up with TRBD1. V trimming: 8 bases; J trimming: 4 bases; junction bases outside the gene matches: 14. The length of the CDR3 is 16 residues. The germline gives CDR1 MNHEY, CDR2 SMNVEV (reference sequence). The CDR3: CASGSSEVTGGYGYTF. CDR3 in DNA: TGTGCCAGCGGATCCAGTGAAGTGACAGGGGGCTATGGCTACACCTTC.

The V gene is TRBV30, the J gene TRBJ1-5; tentatively, D is TRBD1 (5 bases). V was shortened by 4 bases and J by 7 bases, with 23 bases between the two germline ends. Germline V CDR1 and CDR2: GTSNPN, SVGIG (reference sequence). This CDR3 is built from 16 residues. The CDR3: CAWTPYGDGGVQPQHF. The CDR3 DNA reads as TGTGCCTGGACTCCCTACGGGGATGGGGGGGTGCAGCCCCAGCATTTT.

This clone was found a few times. The rearrangement joins TRBV19 to TRBJ2-1; TRBD1 matches 8 bases. In germline, CDR1 is LNHDA, CDR2 SQIVND (reference sequence). The CDR3 loop spans 15 amino acids. Trimming took 3 bases from V and 8 from J; bases not matched to a gene: 9. The CDR3 protein is CASSIRTGSPDEQFF. CDR3 bases: TGTGCCAGTAGTATTCGGACAGGGTCGCCCGATGAGCAGTTCTTC.

In this sample, this clone turned up once. The V gene is TRBV30, the J gene TRBJ1-4, with no clear D. The CDR3 runs 12 residues. Germline V lookup: CDR1 GTSNPN, CDR2 SVGIG (reference sequence). Trimming pared 0 bases from V and 8 bases from J, leaving 7 bases between. This CDR3 is CAWSVLREKLFF. The CDR3 DNA reads TGTGCCTGGAGTGTTTTGCGGGAAAAACTGTTTTTT.

The V and J genes are TRBV12-5 and TRBJ1-6; D is unclear. V lost 6 bases, J lost 5 bases, and 8 bases lay in between. Germline CDR1 reads LGHNT; CDR2 reads FRNRAP. This CDR3 is built from 13 residues. The CDR3 here is CASGPNNNSPLHF. CDR3 nucleotides: TGTGCTAGTGGCCCCAACAATAATTCACCCCTCCACTTT.

CDR3 coding DNA: TGCGCCAGCCGGGTGGGGACTAGACGCTCCCAAGAGACCCAGTACTTC. As protein: CASRVGTRRSQETQYF. V and J are TRBV5-1 and TRBJ2-5; TRBD2 agrees at 8 bases. Germline assignment: CDR1 SGHRS and CDR2 YFSETQ. The CDR3 runs to 16 residues. With 7 bases clipped from V and 1 base from J, the junction kept 12 bases outside the gene matches.

The J gene is TRBJ2-5, the V gene TRBV7-9; D is ambiguous. CDR1 and CDR2 (germline): SEHNR, FQNEAQ (reference sequence). V lost 1 base, J lost 3 bases, and 6 bases lay in between. The CDR3 runs to 13 residues. This chain's CDR3 is CASSLDSKETQYF. The CDR3 DNA is TGTGCCAGCAGCTTAGACTCGAAAGAGACCCAGTACTTC.

The chain joins TRBV2 to TRBJ1-4; 9 nucleotides match TRBD1. The CDR3 is 12 residues long. Germline V gene sequence: CDR1 SNHLY, CDR2 FYNNEI. V dropped 7 bases and J dropped 9; count of bases not matched to a gene: 3. The CDR3 region is CASMGQGQKLFF. CDR3 bases: TGTGCCAGCATGGGACAGGGTCAAAAACTGTTTTTT.

Notes on this clone: Germline and junction disagree at one end, which may indicate a read error. The rearrangement links TRBV20-1 to TRBJ2-5; D unclear. Germline CDR1 and CDR2: DFQATT and SNEGSKA (reference sequence). The CDR3 is 11 amino acids. Here the CDR3 reads CSVRPMETQYF. For the CDR3, the DNA is TGCAGTGTTAGACCCATGGAGACCCAGTACTTC.

The V gene is TRBV29-1, the J gene TRBJ1-2; D gene unclear. Germline V gene data show CDR1 as SQVTM and CDR2 as ANQGSEA. CDR3 length: 13 residues. V lost 2 bases to trimming and J lost 8 bases, with 15 bases between them. The chain's CDR3 is CSVEKGDGRGYTF. The CDR3 DNA follows: TGCAGCGTTGAAAAGGGAGATGGTCGAGGCTACACCTTC.

This clone was seen once. The chain combines TRBV6-4 with TRBJ2-5; D unclear. The CDR3 has 11 amino acids. V shed 2 bases and J shed 5 bases, with 3 bases lying between them. Germline V gene data show CDR1 as MRHNA and CDR2 as SNTAGT. DNA for the CDR3: TGTGCCAGCAGTGACCCGGAGACCCAGTACTTC. It yields the protein CASSDPETQYF.